These T cell receptor beta chains were read from a single sample in a study of T cells in Graves' hyperthyroidism and ophthalmopathy. Each CDR3 protein is one row after TCRdb ran MiXCR on the multiplex PCR reads. The sample consists of about 280,000 distinct CDR3 sequences, around 25% of them appearing once. The sample was blood. These receptors originate from a man aged 40-55 years with Graves' hyperthyroidism that later progressed to Graves' ophthalmopathy. Both conserved end residues are part of each CDR3. Fields, in order: clone size, V gene, J gene, D gene, CDR3 protein, CDR3 DNA. The D gene is left open where the match is weak. Only part of the rows carry a size: once, few, many, or a class if the clone is expanded.

many	TRBV11-2	TRBJ2-2	-	CASSSGSMVGMDTGELFF	TGTGCCAGCAGCTCGGGGTCCATGGTCGGAATGGACACCGGGGAGCTGTTTTTT
-	TRBV4-1	TRBJ2-7	-	CASSPYPTGNPYEQYF	TGCGCCAGCAGCCCATACCCGACAGGAAATCCCTACGAGCAGTACTTC
many	TRBV18	TRBJ2-7	TRBD1	CASSPGQVENYEQYF	TGTGCCAGCTCACCAGGACAGGTTGAGAACTACGAGCAGTACTTC
few	TRBV28	TRBJ2-7	TRBD1	CASWGQTRGEQYF	TGTGCCAGTTGGGGACAGACGAGAGGGGAGCAGTACTTC
-	TRBV6-1	TRBJ1-1	TRBD1	CATDRGGTEAFF	TGTGCCACCGACAGGGGAGGCACTGAAGCTTTCTTT
many	TRBV2	TRBJ2-5	-	CASSGESTDQETQYF	TGTGCCAGCAGCGGTGAATCGACAGACCAAGAGACCCAGTACTTC
many	TRBV28	TRBJ2-7	-	CASSSTGEEQYF	TGTGCCAGCAGTTCGACGGGAGAGGAGCAGTACTTC
few	TRBV27	TRBJ2-2	-	CASSSQFWSSGELFF	TGTGCCAGCAGTTCCCAGTTCTGGAGCAGCGGGGAGCTGTTTTTT
many	TRBV7-9	TRBJ1-1	-	CASSLASGRATEAFF	TGTGCCAGCAGCTTAGCTTCCGGTAGGGCCACTGAAGCTTTCTTT
-	TRBV12-3/TRBV12-4	TRBJ2-5	-	CASSSPRGQQETQYF	TGTGCCAGCAGCAGCCCCCGAGGACAACAAGAGACCCAGTACTTC
many	TRBV20-1	TRBJ2-7	TRBD2	CSATRAGEGYEQYF	TGCAGTGCCACGCGAGCGGGAGAAGGCTACGAGCAGTACTTC
many	TRBV10-3	TRBJ1-1	TRBD1	CAISHTGGGGNTEAFF	TGTGCCATCAGTCATACAGGGGGCGGAGGGAACACTGAAGCTTTCTTT
many	TRBV5-1	TRBJ2-7	-	CASSLASLYEQYF	TGCGCCAGCAGCCTAGCATCACTCTACGAGCAGTACTTC
many	TRBV19	TRBJ1-5	TRBD1	CASSKTGGWGNQPQHF	TGTGCCAGTAGTAAGACAGGGGGCTGGGGCAATCAGCCCCAGCATTTT
many	TRBV19	TRBJ1-5	TRBD1	CASSRDRVHSNQPQHF	TGTGCCAGTAGTCGGGACAGGGTTCATAGCAATCAGCCCCAGCATTTT
many	TRBV3-1	TRBJ2-5	TRBD1	CASSQGYRDRKETQYF	TGTGCCAGCAGCCAAGGGTACCGGGACAGGAAAGAGACCCAGTACTTC
many	TRBV5-6	TRBJ1-1	-	CASSLGPLPEAFF	TGTGCCAGCAGCTTGGGGCCCCTCCCTGAAGCTTTCTTT
-	TRBV28	TRBJ2-2	-	CASTRGRRNTGELFF	TGTGCCAGCACTCGGGGGAGGAGGAACACCGGGGAGCTGTTTTTT
-	TRBV29-1	TRBJ2-5	-	CSVTPEGETQYF	TGCAGCGTGACCCCGGAAGGAGAGACCCAGTACTTC
many	TRBV20-1	TRBJ1-1	-	CSARDLRGNTEAFF	TGCAGTGCTAGAGACCTCAGGGGGAACACTGAAGCTTTCTTT
many	TRBV28	TRBJ2-7	TRBD2	CASRPLGLAAYEQYF	TGTGCCAGCAGGCCATTAGGACTAGCGGCCTACGAGCAGTACTTC
many	TRBV5-1	TRBJ2-5	TRBD1	CASSLEVMGTEETQYF	TGCGCCAGCAGCTTGGAGGTTATGGGGACAGAAGAGACCCAGTACTTC
many	TRBV11-2	TRBJ2-7	TRBD1	CASSWSRDRGLFEQYF	TGTGCCAGCAGCTGGAGCCGGGACAGGGGATTGTTCGAGCAGTACTTC
many	TRBV28	TRBJ1-1	-	CASIRGDTEAFF	TGTGCCAGCATCCGGGGGGACACTGAAGCTTTCTTT
many	TRBV6-4	TRBJ2-2	-	CASSEVSETGELFF	TGTGCCAGCAGTGAGGTTAGCGAAACCGGGGAGCTGTTTTTT
-	TRBV6-1	TRBJ1-1	-	CASSGWGRALRAFF	TGTGCCAGCAGTGGGTGGGGACGGGCCCTGAGGGCTTTCTTT
few	TRBV6-2/TRBV6-3	TRBJ2-5	TRBD1	CASREPGQGVETQYF	TGTGCCAGCAGAGAACCGGGACAGGGGGTAGAGACCCAGTACTTC
-	TRBV6-5	TRBJ1-1	-	CASSYHSRGATRFEAFF	TGTGCCAGCAGTTACCATTCCCGGGGGGCGACTAGGTTTGAAGCTTTCTTT
many	TRBV6-1	TRBJ2-1	-	CASRDIFLDEQFF	TGTGCCAGCAGGGACATTTTCCTCGATGAGCAGTTCTTC
many	TRBV10-3	TRBJ1-1	-	CAISGDIQAGNTEAFF	TGTGCCATCAGTGGGGACATCCAGGCCGGGAACACTGAAGCTTTCTTT
many	TRBV6-5	TRBJ1-2	TRBD1	CASSPGTGAGYGYTF	TGTGCCAGCAGCCCTGGGACAGGGGCGGGATATGGCTACACCTTC
many	TRBV29-1	TRBJ1-1	-	CSVVGGTEAFF	TGCAGCGTTGTGGGCGGCACTGAAGCTTTCTTT
-	TRBV12-3/TRBV12-4	TRBJ2-7	TRBD2	CASSRREAGEQHF	TGTGCCAGCAGTCGGCGGGAGGCCGGCGAGCAGCACTTC
many	TRBV4-1	TRBJ1-5	-	CASSQFNSGTVYHQPQHF	TGCGCCAGCAGCCAATTCAACTCCGGGACCGTATACCATCAGCCCCAGCATTTT
-	TRBV28	TRBJ2-5	-	CASNPGTSVRETQYF	TGTGCCAGCAATCCCGGGACAAGCGTGCGAGAGACCCAGTACTTC
-	TRBV11-2	TRBJ2-4	-	CASSLLGRLAKNIQYF	TGTGCCAGCAGCCTCCTCGGACGGTTAGCCAAAAACATTCAGTACTTC
few	TRBV27	TRBJ2-5	-	CASSLNLGYQETQYF	TGTGCCAGCAGTTTGAATCTGGGGTACCAAGAGACCCAGTACTTC
many	TRBV30	TRBJ1-1	TRBD1	CAWDKGTGSEAFF	TGTGCCTGGGATAAAGGGACAGGGAGTGAAGCTTTCTTT
many	TRBV5-1	TRBJ2-7	TRBD1	CASSVGQADSYEQYF	TGCGCCAGCAGCGTAGGACAGGCGGACTCCTACGAGCAGTACTTC
many	TRBV10-3	TRBJ2-2	-	CAISETEGLGGELFF	TGTGCCATCAGTGAAACGGAGGGCCTGGGCGGGGAGCTGTTTTTT
many	TRBV6-5	TRBJ2-5	-	CASSSHTPSQETQYF	TGTGCCAGCAGCTCCCACACCCCATCCCAAGAGACCCAGTACTTC
many	TRBV14	TRBJ1-1	-	CASSPKIATEAFF	TGTGCCAGCAGCCCTAAAATCGCCACTGAAGCTTTCTTT
many	TRBV5-1	TRBJ2-5	-	CASSSGQNQETQYF	TGCGCCAGCAGCTCCGGACAGAACCAAGAGACCCAGTACTTC
many	TRBV18	TRBJ1-5	-	CASSPTGRILNQPQHF	TGTGCCAGCTCACCAACGGGACGGATACTTAATCAGCCCCAGCATTTT
-	TRBV20-1	TRBJ1-2	TRBD1	CSAIVTGAYGYTF	TGCAGTGCTATAGTGACAGGGGCCTATGGCTACACCTTC
many	TRBV6-5	TRBJ2-6	-	CATYEGNRAGANVLTF	TGTGCCACGTACGAAGGGAACAGGGCTGGGGCCAACGTCCTGACTTTC
once	TRBV5-1	TRBJ2-7	-	CASSLGRTLSYEQYF	TGCGCCAGCAGCTTGGGCCGGACCTTATCGTACGAGCAGTACTTC